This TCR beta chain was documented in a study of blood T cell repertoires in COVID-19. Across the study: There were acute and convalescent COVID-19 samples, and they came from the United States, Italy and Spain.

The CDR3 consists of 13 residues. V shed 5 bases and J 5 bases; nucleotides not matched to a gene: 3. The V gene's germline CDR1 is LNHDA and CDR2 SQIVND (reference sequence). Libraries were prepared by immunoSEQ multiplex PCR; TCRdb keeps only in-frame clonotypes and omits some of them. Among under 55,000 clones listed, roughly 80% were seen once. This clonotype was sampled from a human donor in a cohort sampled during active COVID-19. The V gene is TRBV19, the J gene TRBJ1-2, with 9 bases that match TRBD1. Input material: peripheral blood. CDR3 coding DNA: TGTGCCAGTAGTGCCGGGACAGGGTATGGCTACACCTTC. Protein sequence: CASSAGTGYGYTF.